This T cell receptor beta chain came from a study of shared clonotypes between healthy human individuals (dated by TCRdb to about 2020). Study-wide context: The cohort included three men and two women between 18 and 49 years of age. Per donor, leukapheresis produced somewhere between about 0.9 and 10 billion PBMCs. To increase sequencing depth and limit assay-specific biases, TCR repertoire library preparation and sequencing were carried out by different laboratories using diverse techniques. To estimate repertoire size and how much clonotype sharing occurs between individuals, the study deeply sequenced the blood TCR repertoires of 5 or 6 healthy adults. For each donor, three plates each were used for CD4 naive and CD4 memory, two plates were used for CD8 naive, and one plate was used for CD8 memory.

The CDR3, cysteine through phenylalanine, is 16 amino acids long. Solely the CDR3 DNA is kept, with 48 bases framed from the first base. At the junction V is shortened by 2 bases and J by 4 bases; bases outside the gene matches: 8. CDR1 and CDR2, looked up from the germline V gene, are MDHEN and SYDVKM. Findings and caveats that apply to the study as a whole: Based on pairwise subsampling, the degree of clonotype sharing among donors was expected to be affected by sequencing depth. Incomplete sequencing was indicated by rarefaction of sorted-subset datasets, despite the large sequencing depth. Sampling was restricted to blood, and TCR repertoires in tissues likely differ from the TCR repertoires found in blood. The small number of donors limited the genetic and exposure-history diversity represented. Compared with non-shared clonotypes, the clonotypes found in all four sorted-subset donors had higher generation probabilities. Sharing across a handful of donors was observed for around 5% of naive CD4, 3.5% of naive CD8, over 2% of memory CD4, and roughly 0.4% of memory CD8 clonotypes. Naive subsets generally had larger estimated clonotype richness than memory subsets.

This clone appeared once. The target of this receptor is not known. Base quality data are lacking; no much larger clone is found one base away. The donors were healthy, HIV-negative adults who had no recently reported acute infections or vaccinations. Every donor was a Caucasian adult residing in Nashville, Tennessee, USA. CD4+ T cells were enriched by magnetic negative selection; naive cells were then positively selected on CD45RA, and the negative fraction formed the memory subset. Blood was collected by leukapheresis, and PBMCs were isolated by Ficoll-Histopaque density gradient centrifugation and then cryopreserved in liquid nitrogen vapor phase. Analytical flow cytometry was used to check the purity and quantity of each magnetically sorted T cell population. Each sorted fraction had its genomic DNA isolated and then quantified by UV absorbance on a Nanodrop 2000c. TCR CDR3 regions were amplified from genomic DNA by multiplex PCR using the deep immunoSEQ assay. Extracted genomic DNA from each cell subset was distributed evenly across all wells of several immunoSEQ 96-well plates, and each plate was treated as a replicate. For sorted subsets, about 220 ng of genomic DNA, equivalent to about 30,000 T cell genomes, went into each replicate PCR. Purified libraries were measured with a Qubit 3.0 fluorometer, size-checked on a Bioanalyzer 2100, and measured again with the KAPA Library Quantification kit. Every immunoSEQ 96-well plate was sequenced on a separate single-read 150-cycle Illumina NextSeq 550 flow cell. For the original study's pipeline: Because the immunoSEQ output held only junctional sequences and lacked quality scores, the filtering could not match the filtering applied to full-length reads. To assign V/J genes and CDR3, sequences were annotated using PyIR, a Python wrapper for IgBLAST v1.9, with IMGT germline references. Any read was removed if the V/J assignment was weak (E-value above 1e-6), the CDR3 was missing, or the read contained stop codons, out-of-frame junctions, or ambiguous translated residues. V3J clonotypes were defined as sequences sharing an identical inferred V gene, J gene, and CDR3 amino acid sequence. Percentage overlap between repertoires was computed as shared unique clonotypes divided by the size of the smaller repertoire. Richness of each repertoire was evaluated using RTK rarefaction, the Chao1 estimator, and Recon v2.1 estimates of unobserved clonotypes. Generation probabilities were computed with OLGA for all TCRbeta clonotypes obtained by the gDNA method from a few donors. The table was pulled from immuneACCESS by TCRdb, which kept in-frame rearrangements only. Such tables lose some clones; where checked, under half of the loss comes from unresolved V genes, and the rest has no known cause. V, J and clone size are those of that table, while D and trimming were read from the DNA. This sample lists 2 million to 2.5 million clones; approximately 95% were detected once. The ten largest clones take up about 0.39% of the sample.

The receptor chain draws on TRBV28 and TRBJ2-7; TRBD2 fits 10 bases in the junction. This clonotype was obtained from a man younger than 35 in good health. Some clones in this sample may be carry-over from other donors' samples. Material: naive CD4+ T cells from PBMCs. In the paper's terms, the cell subset or site label means: CD45RA+ positively selected. The nucleotide sequence reads TGTGCCAGCAGTTTAATAGTAGCGGGGGGACCTTACGAGCAGTACTTC. Its protein product is CASSLIVAGGPYEQYF.